One sample yielded the 19 T cell receptor beta chains listed below, sequenced in a study of vaccination and CD4 T cells after COVID-19. No antigen is known for these receptors. CD4+ T cells that had been cultured provided DNA sequenced with the Oncomine TCR Beta short-read assay. TCRdb reprocessed the PCR reads with MiXCR, giving one entry per CDR3 protein. The sample consists of about 15,000 distinct CDR3 sequences, roughly 54% of them appearing once. Treatment meaning: roughly 10-day PBMC culture with coronavirus spike peptide pools or control peptides (ViraFEST assay). The source material was CD4+ T cells from blood, cultured in vitro. These receptors all come from a human donor who had recovered from COVID-19.

CDR3 region: CASQRGDYYNEQFF. In DNA form, the CDR3 reads TGTGCCAGCCAGAGGGGGGACTACTACAATGAGCAGTTCTTC. The rearrangement uses TRBV19 and TRBJ2-1; TRBD2 is a possible D gene (7 bases). Germline V gene lookup returns CDR1 LNHDA and CDR2 SQIVND (reference sequence). The CDR3 runs 14 residues. Trimming shortened V by 9 bases and J by 3 bases, and 15 bases separated the two germline ends.

The gene calls are TRBV6-2 or TRBV6-3 and TRBJ2-1; TRBD1 matches at 8 bases. V was clipped by 10 bases and J by 8 bases; unmatched bases: 13. Germline V gene data show CDR1 as MNHEY and CDR2 as SVGEGT. The length of the CDR3 is 14 residues. CDR3 in DNA: TGTGCCACCCGACAGGGGACGATTTTCTATGAGCAGTTCTTC. This translates into CATRQGTIFYEQFF.

V is TRBV12-3 or TRBV12-4 and J is TRBJ2-5; 7 bases map to TRBD2. The length of the CDR3 is 14 residues. V was pared by 2 bases and J by 4 bases, with 4 bases of the junction left unmatched. CDR3 coding DNA: TGTGCCAGCAGTTTATCGGCGGGGGTAGAGACCCAGTACTTC. Protein sequence: CASSLSAGVETQYF.

This clonotype came up once. The junction shows a germline mismatch at one end, possibly a read error. The chain recombines TRBV2 with TRBJ2-1; D might be TRBD2 (7 bases). CDR3 length: 16 residues. Germline loops: CDR1 SNHLY, CDR2 FYNNEI. The CDR3 region is CASSEETGGPYNEQFF. The CDR3 DNA reads TGTGCCAGTAGTGAAGAGACGGGGGGCCCCTACAATGAGCAGTTCTTC.

This clonotype was seen only a few times. The CDR3 region is CASSLRSGLPDTQYF. CDR3 DNA: TGTGCCAGCAGCCTTCGAAGCGGGTTGCCAGATACGCAGTATTTT. The chain couples TRBV7-2 to TRBJ2-3; possibly TRBD2 for D (6 bases). The CDR3 sequence is 15 residues long. Germline lookup yields CDR1 SGHTA and CDR2 FQGNSA. Trimming left V 5 bases short and J 4 bases short, with 16 bases between. The variable domain in full, completed from reference TRBV7-2 and TRBJ2-3, reads GAGVSQSPSNKVTEKGKDVELRCDPISGHTALYWYRQSLGQGLEFLIYFQGNSAPDKSGLPSDRFSAERTGGSVSTLTIQRTQQEDSAVYLCASSLRSGLPDTQYFGPGTRLTVL.

The chain recombines TRBV5-8 with TRBJ1-3; 7 bases match TRBD1. Germline assignment: CDR1 SGHTS and CDR2 YDEGEE. This CDR3 is 15 amino acids long. With 0 bases clipped from V and 0 bases from J, the junction kept 0 bases outside the gene matches. The CDR3 sequence is CASSLAGGSGNTIYF. The CDR3 DNA follows: TGTGCCAGCAGCTTGGCAGGGGGCTCTGGAAACACCATATATTTT.

The chain is built from TRBV20-1 and TRBJ2-7; maybe TRBD1 (5 bases). CDR1 is DFQATT, CDR2 SNEGSKA, per germline (reference sequence). The CDR3 is 12 amino acids. The V and J ends lost 3 bases and 4 bases respectively, with 10 bases between them. The CDR3 region is CSARADRYEQYF. Written as DNA, the CDR3 is TGCAGTGCTAGGGCTGACAGATACGAGCAGTACTTC.

This clonotype was recorded a few times. This chain connects TRBV30 to TRBJ1-2, with D possibly TRBD1 on 5 matching bases. Germline V gene lookup returns CDR1 GTSNPN and CDR2 SVGIG (reference sequence). Deletions cut 8 bases from V and 4 bases from J, with 11 bases between. There are 11 residues in the CDR3. CDR3 loop: CAGRGSYGYTF. CDR3 nucleotides: TGTGCCGGACGGGGGAGCTATGGCTACACCTTC.

The V call is TRBV28, the J call TRBJ2-4; D possibly corresponds to TRBD2 (5 bases). With 2 bases removed from V and 1 base from J, the gap between germline ends came to 12 bases. The CDR3 has 16 residues. The germline V gene encodes CDR1 MDHEN and CDR2 SYDVKM. The CDR3 spells CASSLTGRGAKNIQYF. CDR3 bases: TGTGCCAGCAGTTTAACGGGAAGAGGGGCCAAAAACATTCAGTACTTC.

This clonotype was picked up a small number of times. The chain recombines TRBV7-3 with TRBJ2-5; weak D call: TRBD2 (5 bases). CDR1 and CDR2 from the germline V gene are SGHTA and FQGTGA. Trimming removed 5 bases from V and 0 bases from J, with 10 bases in between. The CDR3 totals 14 residues. CDR3 nucleotide sequence: TGTGCCAGCAGCCTACTAGGGAACCAAGAGACCCAGTACTTC. Protein product: CASSLLGNQETQYF.

Of note for this clonotype: The junction departs from germline at one end; a sequencing error may be responsible. The J gene is TRBJ2-1, the V gene TRBV10-3, with 7 positions matching TRBD2. Germline loops: CDR1 ENHRY, CDR2 SYGVKD. The CDR3 loop spans 14 amino acids. CDR3 protein: CAISESTQAGSPIF. CDR3 DNA sequence: TGTGCCATCAGTGAGTCGACTCAAGCGGGGTCCCCGATCTTC.

This clonotype was counted a few times. The genes are TRBV7-2 and TRBJ1-2; D might be TRBD1 (6 bases). This CDR3 contains 12 residues. Per germline, CDR1 SGHTA and CDR2 FQGNSA. Trimming removed 5 bases from V and 8 bases from J, with 12 bases in between. The CDR3 loop is CASSPGAQGYTF. In nucleotides, the CDR3 is TGTGCCAGCAGCCCGGGGGCGCAAGGCTACACCTTC.

Only a few counts were recorded for this clonotype. V and J are TRBV20-1 and TRBJ2-3; unclear D gene. Trimming removed 2 bases at V and 2 bases at J, with 14 bases between. In germline, CDR1 is DFQATT, CDR2 SNEGSKA (reference sequence). The length of the CDR3 is 15 residues. CDR3 protein: CSARRVGPHTDTQYF. In nucleotides, the CDR3 is TGCAGTGCTAGAAGGGTAGGGCCACACACAGATACGCAGTATTTT.

This clonotype was observed a handful of times. The chain uses TRBV6-1 and TRBJ1-2; D might be TRBD1 (5 bases). Trimming shortened V by 6 bases and J by 6 bases, and 17 bases separated the two germline ends. CDR3 length: 14 residues. Germline V lookup: CDR1 MNHNS, CDR2 SASEGT. The CDR3 nucleotides are TGTGCCAGCAGCTTAGACTTAGGGGTGGATGGCTACACCTTC. Protein: CASSLDLGVDGYTF.

The rearrangement joins TRBV6-1 to TRBJ1-2; 8 bases are a match to TRBD1. Losses at the gene ends were 7 bases for V and 3 bases for J; bases not matched to a gene: 7. Germline V lookup: CDR1 MNHNS, CDR2 SASEGT. The CDR3 length is 14 residues. CDR3 DNA: TGTGCCAGCAACCCCGGACAGGGCTACTATGGCTACACCTTC. Translated: CASNPGQGYYGYTF.

Only one count was recorded for this clonotype. V gene TRBV5-4 combines with J gene TRBJ2-7, with D possibly being TRBD1 (6 bases). Germline V gene data show CDR1 as SGHNT and CDR2 as YYREEE (reference sequence). The CDR3 totals 13 residues. V lost 4 bases and J lost 2, with 10 bases in between. The CDR3 loop is CASSRQDAYEQYF. CDR3 nucleotides: TGTGCCAGCAGCCGACAGGATGCCTACGAGCAGTACTTC. The full variable domain, completed using reference TRBV5-4 and TRBJ2-7, is ETGVTQSPTHLIKTRGQQVTLRCSSQSGHNTVSWYQQALGQGPQFIFQYYREEENGRGNFPPRFSGLQFPNYSSELNVNALELDDSALYLCASSRQDAYEQYFGPGTRLTVT.

This chain joins TRBV11-3 and TRBJ2-3; 9 nucleotides agree with TRBD1. Losses at the gene ends were 1 base for V and 4 bases for J; bases not matched to a gene: 3. Germline V gene data show CDR1 as SGHNT and CDR2 as YENEEA. This CDR3 has 15 residues. CDR3 bases: TGTGCCAGCAGCTTAGGGACAGGGGAAGCAGATACGCAGTATTTT. Translated, it gives CASSLGTGEADTQYF.

The sample holds a few counts of this clonotype. The V gene is TRBV6-1, the J gene TRBJ2-5; D possibly uses TRBD1 or TRBD2 (6 bases each). Looked up from germline, CDR1 is MNHNS and CDR2 is SASEGT. V dropped 0 bases and J dropped 4 bases, with 18 bases sitting between them. The CDR3 covers 17 residues. CDR3: CASSEARGAFAGETQYF. The CDR3 nucleotides read TGTGCCAGCAGTGAAGCGAGGGGGGCCTTTGCGGGAGAGACCCAGTACTTC.

In this sample, this clonotype turned up a few times. The DNA of the CDR3 is TGTGCCAGCAGCCCCGGACTAGCGGAGGTGGCGACCCAGTACTTC. This encodes CASSPGLAEVATQYF. The chain combines TRBV27 with TRBJ2-5; TRBD2 aligns across 10 bases. CDR1 and CDR2 from the germline V gene are MNHEY and SMNVEV (reference sequence). The CDR3 is made up of 15 amino acids. V lost 6 bases and J lost 7; bases outside the gene matches: 11.